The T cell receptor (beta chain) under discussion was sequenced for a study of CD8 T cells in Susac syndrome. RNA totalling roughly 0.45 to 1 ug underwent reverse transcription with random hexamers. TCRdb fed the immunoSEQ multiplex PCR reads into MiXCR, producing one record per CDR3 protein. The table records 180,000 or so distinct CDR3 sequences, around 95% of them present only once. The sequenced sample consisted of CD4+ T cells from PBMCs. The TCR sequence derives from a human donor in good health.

CDR3 sequence (DNA): TGTGCCAGCAACGTGGTAGGCAAAAACATTCAGTACTTC. It encodes CASNVVGKNIQYF. This chain uses TRBV28 with TRBJ2-4; D unresolved. The CDR3 spans 13 residues. The germline CDR1 and CDR2 sequences are MDHEN and SYDVKM. The V end lost 7 bases, the J end lost 3 bases, and 10 bases lay between the germline ends.